The next 26 T cell receptor beta chains were all read from a single sample in a study of tumor and adjacent non-tumor tissue in lung cancer. The template was RNA from unsorted bulk tissue. TCRbeta libraries were built with three rounds of nested PCR, modified from ARM-PCR. TCRdb reprocessed the multiplex PCR reads with MiXCR, giving one entry per CDR3 protein. The table lists around 200,000 distinct CDR3 sequences, over 55% of them singletons. The sequencing input was lung tumor tissue. These receptors all come from a man aged 55 to 70 with non-small cell lung cancer.

About this clonotype itself: A much larger clone lies a single base off, so this may be a read error. The chain joins TRBV6-2 or TRBV6-3 to TRBJ2-1, with D perhaps TRBD2 (5 bases). This CDR3 region has 14 residues. Germline assignment: CDR1 MNHEY and CDR2 SVGEGT. The CDR3 nucleotides read TGTGCCAGCGGCCCCCTAGGAGGCCACAATGAGCTGTTCTTC. Protein: CASGPLGGHNELFF.

As regards this clonotype: One end of the junction varies from germline; a read error may be responsible. The rearrangement links TRBV11-3 to TRBJ1-2; 7 bases fit TRBD1. Germline loops: CDR1 SGHNT, CDR2 YENEEA. The CDR3 length is 12 residues. The CDR3 is CVSRSGQFGYTF. The CDR3 DNA reads as TGTGTCAGCAGGTCGGGACAGTTTGGCTACACCTTC.

As for this clonotype: A much bigger clone sits one base away, suggesting this may be a read error. It is likely a read error, because the conserved phenylalanine at the end of the CDR3 is missing. V gene TRBV20-1 combines with J gene TRBJ2-3, with TRBD1 as a possible D gene (5 bases). Per the germline V gene, CDR1 is DFQATT and CDR2 is SNEGSKA (reference sequence). The CDR3 covers 12 residues. V was clipped by 3 bases and J by 2 bases, with 6 bases between them. Here the CDR3 reads CSARTATDTQYC. The CDR3 coding sequence is TGCAGTGCTAGGACAGCCACAGATACGCAGTATTGT.

In the case of this clonotype: It is likely a read error, because the conserved phenylalanine at the end of the CDR3 is missing. It is unclear where the CDR3 begins or ends on the DNA, so no DNA is shown, and the CDR3 is as TCRdb lists it. The V gene is TRBV4-2, the J gene TRBJ2-7; the table's TRBD2 call for D was not verified on the DNA. Germline V CDR1 and CDR2: LGHNA, YNFKEQ. The CDR3 is 17 residues long, ends included. The CDR3 sequence is CASSQEKLAGRPGEQYL.

V is TRBV12-5 and J is TRBJ1-1; D is ambiguous. This CDR3 contains 12 residues. Trimming removed 1 base from V and 13 bases from J, with 13 bases in between. The germline gives CDR1 LGHNT, CDR2 FRNRAP. For the CDR3, the DNA is TGTGCTAGTGGTTTGGCTCCCCGGAGAGTTTTCTTT. It codes for CASGLAPRRVFF.

This clonotype occurred many times. An end of the junction does not agree with germline; a read error may underlie this. This chain joins TRBV29-1 and TRBJ2-4, with 7 bases lining up with TRBD2. Per germline, CDR1 SQVTM and CDR2 ANQGSEA. This CDR3 contains 13 residues. CDR3 in DNA: TGCAGCGCTGAAGGGAGGGAGTGGAACATTCAGTACTTC. Amino acid sequence: CSAEGREWNIQYF.

This clonotype was observed at least ten times. This sequence joins TRBV20-1 and TRBJ1-4, with 11 bases aligning to TRBD1. In germline, CDR1 is DFQATT, CDR2 SNEGSKA (reference sequence). Trimming at V came to 3 bases and at J to 9 bases, leaving 6 bases not matched to a gene. The CDR3 runs to 14 residues. CDR3 in amino acids: CSASPGQGAKKLFF. CDR3 DNA: TGCAGTGCTAGCCCAGGACAGGGGGCGAAAAAACTGTTTTTT.

Comment on this clonotype: Since a much larger clone is just one base distant, this may be a read error. The chain employs TRBV20-1 and TRBJ1-1, with D perhaps matching TRBD1 (6 bases). The CDR3 spans 14 residues. CDR1 and CDR2 from the germline V gene are DFQATT and SNEGSKA (reference sequence). The CDR3 DNA sequence: TGCAGTGCTAGAGATAGGACAGTGGGCACAGAGATTTCCTTT. It encodes CSARDRTVGTEISF.

In its sample, this clonotype was seen a few times. The rearrangement links TRBV6-1 to TRBJ1-2; tentatively, D is TRBD1 (5 bases). The V and J ends lost 5 bases and 1 base respectively, with 8 bases between them. The CDR3 is made up of 13 amino acids. Germline CDR1 reads MNHNS; CDR2 reads SASEGT. The CDR3: CASSRDVNYGYTF. CDR3 nucleotide sequence: TGTGCCAGCAGTCGGGACGTTAACTATGGCTACACCTTC.

The table lists this clonotype with a few counts. The rearrangement links TRBV28 to TRBJ1-1, with a weak D call TRBD1 (5 bases). The germline CDR1 and CDR2 sequences are MDHEN and SYDVKM. V was pared by 4 bases and J by 1 base, with 16 bases between. The CDR3 length is 16 residues. The CDR3 DNA sequence: TGTGCCAGCAGTTGGAGGGGCGGCACCCCGAACACTGAAGCTTTCTTT. It translates to CASSWRGGTPNTEAFF.

Many counts were recorded for this clonotype. J is TRBJ2-5 and V is TRBV20-1; no reliable D call. V shed 5 bases and J shed 5 bases, with 18 bases lying between them. The CDR3 spans 14 residues. Germline assignment: CDR1 DFQATT and CDR2 SNEGSKA (reference sequence). CDR3 sequence: CSARPPGIGETQYF. In nucleotides, the CDR3 is TGCAGTGCTCGACCTCCCGGAATAGGGGAGACCCAGTACTTC.

Of note for this clonotype: A much bigger clone sits one base away, suggesting this may be a read error. The chain links TRBV29-1 to TRBJ2-3, with D tentatively TRBD2 (6 bases). The CDR3 consists of 15 residues. Germline V gives CDR1 SQVTM, CDR2 ANQGSEA. The CDR3 region has the DNA TGCAGCGTTGTTCGGGGGACCCGTAGCACAGATGCGCAGTATTTT. Translating gives CSVVRGTRSTDAQYF.

In this sample, this clonotype turned up a few times. The chain links TRBV29-1 to TRBJ2-3; D is unclear. CDR3 size: 12 residues. Looked up from germline, CDR1 is SQVTM and CDR2 is ANQGSEA. The V and J ends lost 7 bases and 6 bases respectively, with 14 bases between them. This CDR3 reads CSALAGPDTQYF. Written as DNA, the CDR3 is TGCAGCGCCCTCGCCGGTCCGGATACGCAGTATTTT.

With regard to this clonotype: An end of the junction differs from the germline gene, which may be a read error. The V and J genes are TRBV20-1 and TRBJ1-5, with 8 bases identical to TRBD1. This CDR3 contains 13 residues. The germline V gene has CDR1 DFQATT and CDR2 SNEGSKA (reference sequence). The CDR3 here is CNAGIQGDQPQHF. CDR3 DNA sequence: TGCAATGCTGGAATACAGGGGGACCAGCCCCAGCATTTT.

This clonotype was picked up one time. The V and J genes are TRBV28 and TRBJ2-1, with D tentatively TRBD1 or TRBD2 (5 bases each). Per the germline V gene, CDR1 is MDHEN and CDR2 is SYDVKM. The V end lost 6 bases, the J end lost 15 bases, and 24 bases lay between the germline ends. The CDR3 length is 14 residues. The DNA for the CDR3 is TGTGCCAGCAGACGGACAACCCCTAGCACTAGTTTGTTCTTC. This translates into CASRRTTPSTSLFF.

A word on this clonotype: It is likely a read error, because the conserved phenylalanine at the end of the CDR3 is missing. The chain has TRBV6-4 and TRBJ2-3; maybe TRBD2 (7 bases). CDR3 size: 13 residues. CDR1 MRHNA and CDR2 SNTAGT come from the germline V gene. V was trimmed by 8 bases and J by 2 bases, leaving 11 bases between them. CDR3 in amino acids: CASGGGDTDTQYL. The DNA for the CDR3 is TGTGCCAGCGGGGGGGGCGACACAGATACGCAGTATCTT.

Remarks on this clonotype: At one boundary the junction diverges from the germline segment, which might be a read error. This chain uses TRBV12-3 or TRBV12-4 with TRBJ1-5, with D unresolved. The CDR3 loop spans 17 amino acids. Written as DNA, the CDR3 is TGTACCAGCAGTTTACGCACCGGGATGGAGGTCCGTCAGCCCCAGCATTTT. It is translated as CTSSLRTGMEVRQPQHF.

In its sample, this clonotype was seen many times. The V call is TRBV14, the J call TRBJ1-1, with D perhaps TRBD1 (6 bases). The CDR3 consists of 15 residues. Germline CDR1 and CDR2: SGHDN and FVKESK. Trimming stripped 4 bases from V and 4 bases from J, with 16 bases between. In DNA, the CDR3 is TGTGCCAGCAGCCCCGCAGGGGTGTCTGGCACTGAAGCTTTCTTT. Its translation is CASSPAGVSGTEAFF.

Concerning this clonotype: Compared with germline, one end of the junction differs, possibly owing to a read error. The chain joins TRBV4-2 to TRBJ2-1; D gene uncertain. CDR1 is LGHNA, CDR2 YNFKEQ, per germline. The length of the CDR3 is 12 residues. CDR3 amino acids: CASSQDGIEQFF. The DNA for the CDR3 is TGTGCCAGCAGCCAAGATGGGATTGAGCAGTTCTTT.

Notes on this clonotype: A much larger clone sits a single nucleotide away, making a read error possible. This chain uses TRBV12-3 or TRBV12-4 with TRBJ1-4; the match to TRBD1 covers 7 bases. CDR3 length: 14 residues. DNA of the CDR3: TGTGACAGCAGTTTAGGACAGGCCGGCGAAAAACTGTTTTTT. Translating gives CDSSLGQAGEKLFF.

As concerns this clonotype: One end of the junction fails to match germline, which may point to a read error. The chain is built from TRBV7-9 and TRBJ1-2; TRBD1 is a possible D gene (6 bases). The CDR3 spans 13 residues. CDR1 SEHNR and CDR2 FQNEAQ come from the germline V gene (reference sequence). CDR3 protein: CASSRRQDYCYTF. The CDR3 coding sequence is TGTGCCAGCAGCCGACGACAGGACTATTGCTACACCTTC. The full variable domain, with the rest looked up from reference TRBV7-9 and TRBJ1-2, is DTGVSQNPRHKITKRGQNVTFRCDPISEHNRLYWYRQTLGQGPEFLTYFQNEAQLEKSRLLSDRFSAERPKGSFSTLEIQRTEQGDSAMYLCASSRRQDYCYTFGSGTRLTVV.

The table lists this clonotype with a few counts. The rearrangement joins TRBV24-1 to TRBJ2-1; 9 positions match TRBD2. Trimming removed 2 bases from V and 10 bases from J; junction bases left unmatched: 8. Germline V lookup: CDR1 KGHDR, CDR2 SFDVKD. This CDR3 region has 15 residues. Here the CDR3 DNA reads TGTGCCACCAGTGATTCCTCACTAGCGGGCAACGAGCAGTTCTTC. Translation gives CATSDSSLAGNEQFF.

This clonotype was counted many times. This chain links TRBV4-1 with TRBJ2-3; TRBD2 aligns across 8 bases. V dropped 2 bases and J dropped 3; count of bases not matched to a gene: 10. Germline assignment: CDR1 MGHRA and CDR2 YSYEKL. The CDR3 has 17 amino acids. The CDR3 sequence: CASSQPRASGGTDTQYF. The CDR3 DNA follows: TGCGCCAGCAGCCAACCCCGGGCGTCGGGGGGGACAGATACGCAGTATTTT.

On this clonotype itself: As the CDR3 is not closed by the conserved phenylalanine or tryptophan, this likely results from a read error. J is TRBJ1-4 and V is TRBV7-9, with D possibly matching TRBD1 (6 bases). This CDR3 region has 14 residues. Looked up from germline, CDR1 is SEHNR and CDR2 is FQNEAQ (reference sequence). The DNA for the CDR3 is TGTACCAGCAGCTCGGGACAAGGAAACGAAAAACTGTTTATT. This gives the protein CTSSSGQGNEKLFI.

Remarks on this clonotype: Sequence at one end of the junction differs from germline and may be a read error. The rearrangement uses TRBV20-1 and TRBJ2-7; maybe TRBD1 (6 bases). The CDR3 consists of 17 residues. Germline V gene sequence: CDR1 DFQATT, CDR2 SNEGSKA (reference sequence). CDR3 DNA: TGCAGTACTAGACTACCTCCCTGGGACAAGGACCTCCACGAGCAGTACTTC. It is translated as CSTRLPPWDKDLHEQYF.

Comments on this clonotype: Germline is not matched at one junction end, which may reflect a read error. The chain links TRBV6-5 to TRBJ2-1; no clear D. The germline gives CDR1 MNHEY, CDR2 SVGAGI. The CDR3 extends over 11 amino acids. DNA for the CDR3: TGTACCAGCAGTTCGTACAATGAGCAGTTCTTC. This gives the protein CTSSSYNEQFF.